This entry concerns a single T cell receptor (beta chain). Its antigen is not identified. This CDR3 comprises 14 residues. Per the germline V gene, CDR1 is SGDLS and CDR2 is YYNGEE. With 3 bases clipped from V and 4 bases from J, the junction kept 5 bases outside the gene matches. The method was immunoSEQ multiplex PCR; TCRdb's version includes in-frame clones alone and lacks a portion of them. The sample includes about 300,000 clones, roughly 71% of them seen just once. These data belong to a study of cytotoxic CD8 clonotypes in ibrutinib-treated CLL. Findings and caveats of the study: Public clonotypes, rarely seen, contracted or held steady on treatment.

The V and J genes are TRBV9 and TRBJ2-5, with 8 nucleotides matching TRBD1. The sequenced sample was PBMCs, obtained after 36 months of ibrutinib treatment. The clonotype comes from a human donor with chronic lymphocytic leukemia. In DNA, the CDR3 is TGTGCCAGCAGCGGGACAGGGAAGGGAGAGACCCAGTACTTC. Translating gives CASSGTGKGETQYF.